This paragraph reports one T cell receptor (beta chain). Germline V gives CDR1 SGHTA, CDR2 FQGNSA. This CDR3 spans 16 amino acids. After removal of 3 bases from V and 3 bases from J, the junction contained 4 bases not matched to a gene. This entry comes from a study of blood T cell repertoires in COVID-19. Study-level background: Donors in the United States, Italy and Spain gave samples during acute or convalescent COVID-19.

Authors' processing steps: Amplifying reference gene primers gave estimates of nucleated cell counts. Profiled with immunoSEQ multiplex PCR; TCRdb holds only in-frame clones, not every one. V and J calls and clone size are as listed in that table; D and trimming were resolved from the DNA. Among 150,000 to 200,000 clones, about 92% were seen once, and the ten largest hold roughly a sixth. The rearrangement links TRBV7-2 to TRBJ2-1; 11 positions agree with TRBD1. The sequencing input was peripheral blood. The sequence derives from a man in his sixties with active or convalescent COVID-19. The CDR3 protein is CASSLAGTGGYNEQFF. The CDR3 DNA is TGTGCCAGCAGCTTGGCCGGGACAGGGGGCTACAATGAGCAGTTCTTC.